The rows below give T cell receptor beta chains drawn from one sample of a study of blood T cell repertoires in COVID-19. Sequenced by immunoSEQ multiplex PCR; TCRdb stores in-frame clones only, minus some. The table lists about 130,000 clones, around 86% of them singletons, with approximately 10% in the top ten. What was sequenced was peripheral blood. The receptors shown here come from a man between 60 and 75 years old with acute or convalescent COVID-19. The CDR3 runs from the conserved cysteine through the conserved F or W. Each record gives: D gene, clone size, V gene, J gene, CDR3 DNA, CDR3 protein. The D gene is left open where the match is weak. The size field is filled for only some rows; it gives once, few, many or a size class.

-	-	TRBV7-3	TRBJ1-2	TGTGCCAGCAGCTTATTAGGAGGCCCCGAGAGGTATGGCTACACCTTC	CASSLLGGPERYGYTF
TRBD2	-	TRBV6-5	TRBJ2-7	TGTGCCAGCAGAGGACTAGCGGGACTTTCGGGCGAGCAGTACTTC	CASRGLAGLSGEQYF
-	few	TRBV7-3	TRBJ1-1	TGTGCCAGCAGCTTAAGCGGGGGGCGAGGTGAAGCTTTCTTT	CASSLSGGRGEAFF
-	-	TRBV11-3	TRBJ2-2	TGTGCCAGCAGTCTAACCGGGGAGCTGTTTTTT	CASSLTGELFF
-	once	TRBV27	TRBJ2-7	TGTGCCAGCAGTCGCGAAGTCGGTTGGGAGCAGTACTTC	CASSREVGWEQYF
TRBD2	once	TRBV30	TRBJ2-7	TGTGCCTGGACACTAGCGGGGACCTACGAGCAGTACTTC	CAWTLAGTYEQYF
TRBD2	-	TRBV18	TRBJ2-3	TGTGCCAGCTCACTGGGACTAGCGGGAGTTGTGACAGATACGCAGTATTTT	CASSLGLAGVVTDTQYF
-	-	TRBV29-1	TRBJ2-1	TGCAGCGTTGAAGGCTTTGCAGGGGACGGGGAGCAGTTCTTC	CSVEGFAGDGEQFF
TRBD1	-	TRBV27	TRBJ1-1	TGTGCCAGCACTGGCAGGGGGTCGTTTTGGAACACTGAAGCTTTCTTT	CASTGRGSFWNTEAFF
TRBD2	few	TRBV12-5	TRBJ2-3	TGTGCTAGTGGTTCGGATCAACCGGGACTAGGAAGCACAGATACGCAGTATTTT	CASGSDQPGLGSTDTQYF
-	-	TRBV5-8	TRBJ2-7	TGTGCCAGCAGCTTGGTGAGGCACGAGCAGTACTTC	CASSLVRHEQYF
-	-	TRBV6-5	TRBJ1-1	TGTGCCAGCATCCCAATCGCCAGTATGAACACTGAAGCTTTCTTT	CASIPIASMNTEAFF
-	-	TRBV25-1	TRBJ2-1	TGTGCCAGCAGTGCCGCGACAGCCTACAATGAGCAGTTCTTC	CASSAATAYNEQFF
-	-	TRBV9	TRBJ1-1	TGTGCCAGCAGCGTCGGAGGGCACATGAACACTGAAGCTTTCTTT	CASSVGGHMNTEAFF
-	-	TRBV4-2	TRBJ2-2	TGTGCCAGCAGCCAAGACTTAACCGGGGAGCTGTTTTTT	CASSQDLTGELFF
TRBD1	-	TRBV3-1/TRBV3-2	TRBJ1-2	TGTGCCAGCAGCCAAGGCCACACGGGACAGGGAATCTTCTACACCTTC	CASSQGHTGQGIFYTF
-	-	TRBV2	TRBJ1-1	TGTGCCAGCCGACCCGAGGTTAGTTTGTTCTTT	CASRPEVSLFF
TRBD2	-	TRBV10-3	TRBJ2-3	TGTGCCGCAGCCGGGACTAGCGGGAGGGGTAACGCAGATACGCAGTATTTT	CAAAGTSGRGNADTQYF
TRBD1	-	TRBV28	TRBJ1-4	TGTGCCAGCAGTGTGACAGGGGGGATGGGGGAAAAACTGTTTTTT	CASSVTGGMGEKLFF